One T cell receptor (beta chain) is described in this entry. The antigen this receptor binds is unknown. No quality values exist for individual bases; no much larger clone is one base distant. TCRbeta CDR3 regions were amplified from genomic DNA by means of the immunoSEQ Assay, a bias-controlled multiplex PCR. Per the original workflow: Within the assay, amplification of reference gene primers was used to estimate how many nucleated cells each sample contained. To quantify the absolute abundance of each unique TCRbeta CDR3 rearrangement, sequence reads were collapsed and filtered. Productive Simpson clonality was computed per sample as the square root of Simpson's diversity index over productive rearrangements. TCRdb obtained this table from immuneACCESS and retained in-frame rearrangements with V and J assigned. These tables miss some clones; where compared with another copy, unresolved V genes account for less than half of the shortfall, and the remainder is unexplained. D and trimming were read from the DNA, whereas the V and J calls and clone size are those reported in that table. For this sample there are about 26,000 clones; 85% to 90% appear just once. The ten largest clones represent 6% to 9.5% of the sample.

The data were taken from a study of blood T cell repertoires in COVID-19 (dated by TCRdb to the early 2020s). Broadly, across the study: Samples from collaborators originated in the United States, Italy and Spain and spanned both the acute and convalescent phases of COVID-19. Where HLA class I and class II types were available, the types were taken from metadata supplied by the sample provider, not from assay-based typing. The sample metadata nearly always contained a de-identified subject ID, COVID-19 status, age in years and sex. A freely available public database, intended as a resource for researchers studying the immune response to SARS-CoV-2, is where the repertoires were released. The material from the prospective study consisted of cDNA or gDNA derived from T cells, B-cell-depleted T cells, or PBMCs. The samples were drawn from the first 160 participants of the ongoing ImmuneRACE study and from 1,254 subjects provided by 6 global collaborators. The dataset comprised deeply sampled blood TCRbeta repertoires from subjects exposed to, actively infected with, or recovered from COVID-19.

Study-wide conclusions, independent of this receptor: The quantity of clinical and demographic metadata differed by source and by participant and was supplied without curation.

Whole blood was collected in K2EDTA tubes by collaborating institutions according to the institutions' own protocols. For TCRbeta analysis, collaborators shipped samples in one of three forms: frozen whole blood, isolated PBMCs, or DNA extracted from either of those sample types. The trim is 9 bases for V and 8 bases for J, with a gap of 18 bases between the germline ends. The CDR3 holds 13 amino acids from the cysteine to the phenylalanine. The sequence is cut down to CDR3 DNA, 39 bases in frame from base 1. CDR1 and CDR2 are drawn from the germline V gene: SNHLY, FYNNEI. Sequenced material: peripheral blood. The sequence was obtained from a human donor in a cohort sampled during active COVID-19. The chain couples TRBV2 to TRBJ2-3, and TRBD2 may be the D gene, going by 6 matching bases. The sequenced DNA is TGTGCCAGTACGGGACTCCTCAGTACTACGCAGTATTTT. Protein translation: CASTGLLSTTQYF.